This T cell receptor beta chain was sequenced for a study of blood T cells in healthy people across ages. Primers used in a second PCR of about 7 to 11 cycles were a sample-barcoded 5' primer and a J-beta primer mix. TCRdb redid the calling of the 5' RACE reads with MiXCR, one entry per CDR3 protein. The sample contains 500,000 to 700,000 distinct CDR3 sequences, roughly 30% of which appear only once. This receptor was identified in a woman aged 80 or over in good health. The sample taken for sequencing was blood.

As DNA, the CDR3 is TGCAGTGCTAGGCTAGCGGGGGTACAGTGGGAGACCCAGTACTTC. It specifies CSARLAGVQWETQYF. This chain links TRBV20-1 with TRBJ2-5, with 10 bases matching TRBD2. From germline, CDR1 is DFQATT and CDR2 SNEGSKA (reference sequence). Trimming removed 3 bases from V and 5 bases from J; junction bases left unmatched: 9. The CDR3 has 15 amino acids.